This paragraph reports one T cell receptor beta chain. Time point here: patch test 3, about 24 weeks after DPC sensitization. Sample treatment: therapeutic diphenylcyclopropenone sensitization with weekly scalp DPC. The authors extracted total RNA from unfractionated whole blood. This sample is drawn from a study of human T cells and chemical hapten exposure. The CDR3 runs 11 residues. Per germline, CDR1 WSHSY and CDR2 SAAADI. Trimming took 2 bases from V and 5 from J, leaving 1 base between them. Via MiXCR, TCRdb re-called the RACE reads, giving one row per CDR3 protein. The repertoire holds about 160,000 distinct CDR3 sequences, with 28% as singletons.

This TCR was recovered from a woman aged 18-30 years with alopecia areata. Some clones in this sample may be carry-over from other donors' samples. The gene calls are TRBV10-2 and TRBJ2-1; unclear D gene. The sample here was whole blood, taken in connection with sensitization to the hapten diphenylcyclopropenone (DPC). Here the CDR3 reads CASSENNEQFF. The CDR3 DNA sequence: TGCGCCAGCAGTGAGAACAATGAGCAGTTCTTC.